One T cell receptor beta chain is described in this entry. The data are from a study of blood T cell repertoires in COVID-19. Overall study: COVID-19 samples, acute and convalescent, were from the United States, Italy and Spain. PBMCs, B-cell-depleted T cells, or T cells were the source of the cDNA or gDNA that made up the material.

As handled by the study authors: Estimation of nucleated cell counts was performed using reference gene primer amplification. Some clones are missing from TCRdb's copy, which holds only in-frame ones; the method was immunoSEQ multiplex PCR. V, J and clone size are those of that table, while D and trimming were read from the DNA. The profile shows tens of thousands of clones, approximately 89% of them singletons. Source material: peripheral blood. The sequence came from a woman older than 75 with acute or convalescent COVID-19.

CDR3 sequence reads: CASSLSSGGPEETQYF. The CDR3 DNA sequence: TGCGCCAGCAGCCTATCTAGCGGGGGGCCGGAAGAGACCCAGTACTTC. The rearrangement links TRBV5-1 to TRBJ2-5, with TRBD2 identical over 11 bases. This CDR3 contains 16 residues. Germline V gene lookup returns CDR1 SGHRS and CDR2 YFSETQ. V lost 4 bases to trimming and J lost 3 bases; unmatched junction nucleotides: 8.